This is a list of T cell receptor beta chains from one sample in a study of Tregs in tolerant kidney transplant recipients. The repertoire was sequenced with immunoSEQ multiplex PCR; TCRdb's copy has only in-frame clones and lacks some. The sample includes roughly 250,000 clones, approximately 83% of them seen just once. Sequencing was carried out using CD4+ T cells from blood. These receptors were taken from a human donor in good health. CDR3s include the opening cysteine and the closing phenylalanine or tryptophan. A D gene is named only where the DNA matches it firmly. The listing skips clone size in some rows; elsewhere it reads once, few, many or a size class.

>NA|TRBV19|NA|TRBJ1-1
CASSILGAGTEAFF
TGTGCCAGTAGTATTTTAGGGGCGGGCACTGAAGCTTTCTTT
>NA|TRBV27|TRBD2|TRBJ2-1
CASSPRGTSYNEQFF
TGTGCCAGCAGTCCTCGAGGGACTAGTTACAATGAGCAGTTCTTC
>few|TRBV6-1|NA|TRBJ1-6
CASSGAPEGNSPLHF
TGTGCCAGCAGTGGGGCTCCCGAGGGCAATTCACCCCTCCACTTT
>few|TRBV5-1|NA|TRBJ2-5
CASSYGGDETQYF
TGCGCCAGCAGCTATGGCGGGGACGAGACCCAGTACTTC
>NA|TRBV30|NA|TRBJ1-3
CAWSGSVGNTIYF
TGTGCCTGGAGTGGTTCTGTTGGAAACACCATATATTTT
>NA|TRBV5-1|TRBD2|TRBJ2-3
CASTVLAGGTDTQYF
TGCGCCAGCACCGTTTTAGCGGGGGGCACAGATACGCAGTATTTT
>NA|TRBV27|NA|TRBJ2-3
CASSRRGRPDTQYF
TGTGCCAGCAGCCGCCGCGGCAGGCCAGATACGCAGTATTTT
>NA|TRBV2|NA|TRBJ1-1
CASSAGLTEAFF
TGTGCCAGCAGTGCGGGACTGACTGAAGCTTTCTTT
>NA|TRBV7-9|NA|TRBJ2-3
CASSLVEIDTQYF
TGTGCCAGCAGCTTAGTAGAAATAGATACGCAGTATTTT
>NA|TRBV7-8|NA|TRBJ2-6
CASSSSTGNNVLTF
TGTGCCAGCAGCTCCTCCACAGGAAACAACGTCCTGACTTTC
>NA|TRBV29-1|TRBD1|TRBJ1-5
CSVRDRGNNQPQHF
TGCAGCGTTCGTGACAGGGGGAACAATCAGCCCCAGCATTTT
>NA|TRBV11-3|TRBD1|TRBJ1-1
CASSLGGDRDKAFF
TGTGCCAGCAGCTTAGGGGGGGACAGGGATAAAGCTTTCTTT
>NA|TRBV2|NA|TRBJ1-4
CASSPGPDEKLFF
TGTGCCAGCAGTCCTGGACCGGATGAAAAACTGTTTTTT
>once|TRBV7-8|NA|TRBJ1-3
CASSLEGSNSGNTIYF
TGTGCCAGCAGCTTAGAAGGGTCTAACTCTGGAAACACCATATATTTT
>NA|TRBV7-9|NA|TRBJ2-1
CASSLVPRTGYNEQFF
TGTGCCAGCAGCTTAGTTCCCAGGACGGGTTACAATGAGCAGTTCTTC
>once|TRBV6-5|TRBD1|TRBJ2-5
CASSQDRSFGETQYF
TGTGCCAGCAGCCAGGACAGGTCCTTTGGGGAGACCCAGTACTTC